The 3 T cell receptor beta chains below come from one sample, sequenced in a study of human T cells and chemical hapten exposure. TCRdb reprocessed the RACE reads with MiXCR, giving one entry per CDR3 protein. Here the sample spans 150,000 to 200,000 distinct CDR3 sequences, about a quarter being singletons. Time point defined: patch test 3, about 24 weeks after DPC sensitization. As to treatment: therapeutic diphenylcyclopropenone sensitization with weekly scalp DPC. This material consisted of whole blood, taken in connection with sensitization to the hapten diphenylcyclopropenone (DPC). The receptors come from a woman aged 18 to 35 with alopecia areata. Some clones in this sample may be carry-over from other donors' samples.

The rearrangement links TRBV21-1 to TRBJ2-1; the table's TRBD1 call for D was not verified on the DNA. TRBV21-1 is noted as a pseudogene. The CDR3 has 15 amino acids. CDR3 loop: CASSKSQKAYNEQFF. The CDR3 DNA reads as TGTGCCAGCAGCAAGTCCCAGAAGGCCTACAATGAGCAGTTCTTC.

A few counts support this clonotype. V is TRBV7-9 and J is TRBJ2-3; no firm D call. The V end lost 1 base, the J end lost 4 bases, and 3 bases lay between the germline ends. The CDR3 runs 12 residues. Per germline, CDR1 SEHNR and CDR2 FQNEAQ (reference sequence). Written as DNA, the CDR3 is TGTGCCAGCAGCTTAGATCCAGATACGCAGTATTTT. It is translated as CASSLDPDTQYF.

This clonotype was counted only a few times. CDR3 sequence: CASSLGQGGGYTF. The CDR3 DNA is TGTGCCAGCAGCTTGGGGCAGGGTGGCGGCTACACCTTC. V usage is TRBV5-6 and J usage is TRBJ1-2; TRBD1 might be the D (5 bases). Germline CDR1 is SGHDT and CDR2 is YYEEEE. Trimming took 0 bases from V and 8 from J, leaving 11 bases between them. The CDR3 totals 13 residues.